The T cell receptor beta chain described here comes from a study of T cell repertoires in cytomegalovirus infection. Whole-study context: CMV infection plus the matching HLA type was flagged by public TCR beta signatures.

Worth noting for this clonotype: As yet, its antigen is unknown.

TCRdb re-called the reads with MiXCR, one entry per CDR3 protein. The sample lists 450,000 to 650,000 distinct CDR3 sequences, approximately 25% occurring once. Study-level findings and limits: Within the response measured ex vivo, HLA-C-restricted CMV-specific TCR beta clonotypes were dominant. Based on cumulative public TCR beta family frequency, carriers of CMV plus the relevant HLA were identified.

This clonotype was obtained from a human donor in good health (CMV status not recorded). Some clones in this sample may be carry-over from other donors' samples. Sample: PBMCs.

In DNA, the CDR3 is TGCAGCGTTCGCCCCCGACAGGTTCCTCGGAATGAGCAGTTCTTC. The encoded protein is CSVRPRQVPRNEQFF. The chain couples TRBV29-1 to TRBJ2-1; D may be TRBD1 (6 bases). The CDR3 totals 15 residues. Trimming shortened V by 5 bases and J by 7 bases, and 21 bases separated the two germline ends. Germline V gene lookup returns CDR1 SQVTM and CDR2 ANQGSEA.